Reported below is one T cell receptor (beta chain). This sample is part of a study of blood T cell repertoires in COVID-19. Study details: Sample material is recorded as cDNA or gDNA derived from T cells, B-cell-depleted T cells, or PBMCs.

Trimming shortened V by 0 bases and J by 3 bases, and 12 bases separated the two germline ends. The V gene's germline CDR1 is MGHRA and CDR2 YSYEKL. This CDR3 contains 15 residues. As handled by the study authors: Estimation of nucleated cell counts was performed using reference gene primer amplification. The assay was immunoSEQ multiplex PCR, and TCRdb's table has in-frame clones only and misses some. The V and J calls and clone size come from that table; D and trimming were worked out from the DNA. The table lists 250,000 to 350,000 clones, around 88% of them singletons. The clonotype originates from a woman aged 50 to 65 with acute or convalescent COVID-19. The rearrangement links TRBV4-1 to TRBJ2-7; possible D gene TRBD1, 5 bases. Input material: peripheral blood. CDR3 bases: TGCGCCAGCAGCCAAGAGCGGACACTTTACTACGAGCAGTACTTC. Encoded protein: CASSQERTLYYEQYF.